Included here is one T cell receptor (beta chain) sequence, with context. The target antigen is unknown. With 4 bases removed from V and 2 bases from J, the gap between germline ends came to 15 bases. Germline lookup yields CDR1 SNHLY and CDR2 FYNNEI. This CDR3 is 15 amino acids long. Hyperthyroidism had been newly diagnosed in patients aged 18 to 65, and its duration was under 2 months. The authors took PBMCs from roughly 9.5 ml fresh peripheral blood. These data belong to a study of T cells in Graves' hyperthyroidism and ophthalmopathy. Findings and limits, study-wide: Most expanded thyroid clonotypes above 0.001 recurred in blood. For ophthalmopathy, model prediction preceded onset by a median about 6.2 months.

TCR beta CDR3 regions were amplified from RNA. In the first-round RT-PCR of the TCR CDR3, the HTBI primer set was used. TCRdb re-analysed the multiplex PCR reads in MiXCR, keeping a single row per CDR3 protein. The sample yields under 750,000 distinct CDR3 sequences, roughly a sixth seen once. Sequencing was carried out using blood. The receptor comes from a woman aged 45 to 65 with Graves' hyperthyroidism that later progressed to Graves' ophthalmopathy. The rearrangement uses TRBV2 and TRBJ2-7; D might be TRBD2 (6 bases). CDR3 sequence: CASSASRTKTYEQYF. The CDR3 DNA sequence: TGTGCCAGCAGTGCTTCCAGGACTAAGACCTACGAGCAGTACTTC.